The next 13 T cell receptor beta chains were all read from a single sample in a study of breast tumors, draining lymph nodes, adjacent tissues. The lymph nodes were axillary draining lymph nodes from breast cancer patients. TCRdb reprocessed the multiplex PCR reads via MiXCR and lists one record per CDR3 protein. The data hold some 250,000 distinct CDR3 sequences, with 34% observed a single time. The specimen was axillary lymph node tissue. Source of these receptors: a female donor with breast cancer. Some clones in this sample may be carry-over from other donors' samples.

The chain is built from TRBV24-1 and TRBJ1-6, with 9 positions matching TRBD1. The ends lost 7 bases at V and 10 bases at J; junction bases unmatched: 7. The germline gives CDR1 KGHDR, CDR2 SFDVKD. The CDR3 has 14 amino acids. CDR3 coding DNA: TGTGCCACCAGACAAGGACAGGGGCAATCACCCCTCCACTTT. Encoded protein: CATRQGQGQSPLHF.

The chain couples TRBV12-3 or TRBV12-4 to TRBJ1-5; 9 bases are a match to TRBD1. The J segment lost 14 bases and the V segment lost 5 bases, leaving 7 bases of the junction unmatched. This CDR3 contains 12 residues. The CDR3 loop reads CASSAGTGNEHF. CDR3 DNA sequence: TGTGCCAGCAGTGCCGGGACAGGGAACGAGCATTTT.

This clonotype was seen only a few times. The rearrangement uses TRBV6-2 or TRBV6-3 and TRBJ1-5, with D possibly matching TRBD1 (5 bases). V was cut by 5 bases and J by 11 bases, with 19 bases left in between. Germline assignment: CDR1 MNHEY and CDR2 SVGEGT. This CDR3 region has 14 residues. The CDR3 reads CASSPRTSRGAQHF. The CDR3 DNA reads as TGTGCCAGCAGTCCCAGGACCTCTCGGGGGGCCCAGCATTTT.

With respect to this clonotype: Compared with germline, one end of the junction differs, possibly owing to a read error. The genes are TRBV6-5 and TRBJ2-7; 9 bases are shared with TRBD1. From germline, CDR1 is MNHEY and CDR2 SVGAGI. The CDR3 sequence is 15 residues long. The CDR3 DNA reads TGTGCCAGCAGTCACTCGAGGACAGGGGTTTACGAGCAGTACTTC. Protein sequence: CASSHSRTGVYEQYF.

This clonotype has at least ten counts. The chain carries TRBV29-1 and TRBJ2-5; D gene unclear. The CDR3 has 13 amino acids. The ends were cut back, 2 bases at V and 4 bases at J, with 11 bases in the middle. CDR1 is SQVTM and CDR2 is ANQGSEA in the germline V gene. CDR3 DNA: TGCAGCGTTGAATTGGGCAGGAGAGAGACCCAGTACTTC. Protein product: CSVELGRRETQYF.

V and J are TRBV20-1 and TRBJ1-1; D gene uncertain. Looked up from germline, CDR1 is DFQATT and CDR2 is SNEGSKA (reference sequence). The CDR3 totals 13 residues. V was cut by 1 base and J by 1 base, with 7 bases left in between. The CDR3 DNA sequence: TGCAGTGCTAGAGGGAACGGGAACACTGAAGCTTTCTTT. This translates into CSARGNGNTEAFF.

As concerns this clonotype: This clone may be a read error of a much larger clone one base away. The final CDR3 position lacks the conserved phenylalanine or tryptophan, pointing to a likely read error. The chain recombines TRBV29-1 with TRBJ2-1; D is unclear. V was shortened by 0 bases and J by 7 bases, with 10 bases between the two germline ends. This CDR3 spans 13 amino acids. Germline V gene sequence: CDR1 SQVTM, CDR2 ANQGSEA. The CDR3 DNA reads TGCAGCGTTGAAGAGAACTTTCTGAATGAGCAGTTCCTC. It yields the protein CSVEENFLNEQFL.

The chain couples TRBV5-1 to TRBJ2-7; D ambiguous. The CDR3 is made up of 14 amino acids. The germline CDR1 and CDR2 sequences are SGHRS and YFSETQ. V shed 7 bases and J shed 3 bases, with 17 bases lying between them. DNA for the CDR3: TGCGCCAGCGGTATTGCTGGGGTCCACTACGAGCAGTACTTC. It yields the protein CASGIAGVHYEQYF.

About this clonotype itself: A much larger clonotype is one base distant, so this may be a read error. The rearrangement links TRBV6-5 to TRBJ1-3; D gene uncertain. Germline CDR1 and CDR2: MNHEY and SVGAGI. V shed 8 bases and J shed 0 bases, with 11 bases lying between them. CDR3 length: 14 amino acids. This CDR3 reads CASRRQSSGNTIYF. The CDR3 DNA is TGTGCCAGCCGTCGGCAGAGCTCTGGAAACACCATATATTTT.

This clonotype has at least ten counts. The rearrangement links TRBV6-5 to TRBJ2-7; 7 nucleotides line up with TRBD1. V lost 4 bases, J lost 0 bases, and 6 bases stayed unmatched. Germline V lookup: CDR1 MNHEY, CDR2 SVGAGI. This CDR3 region has 15 residues. CDR3 sequence: CASSSTGTASYEQYF. Here the CDR3 DNA reads TGTGCCAGCAGTTCAACCGGGACAGCCTCCTACGAGCAGTACTTC.

CDR3 DNA sequence: TGTGCCAGCAAGGAACCAGGGGGGAGCTATGGCTACACCTTC. Its protein is CASKEPGGSYGYTF. The rearrangement links TRBV19 to TRBJ1-2; 7 bases are shared with TRBD1. Germline trimming cut 9 bases from V and 4 bases from J; bases unmatched to any gene: 11. This CDR3 is built from 14 residues. Per germline, CDR1 LNHDA and CDR2 SQIVND (reference sequence).

Many counts were recorded for this clonotype. The chain links TRBV6-5 to TRBJ1-6; D unclear. The CDR3 is made up of 16 amino acids. Germline CDR1 reads MNHEY; CDR2 reads SVGAGI. V lost 0 bases, J lost 6 bases, and 12 bases lay in between. For the CDR3, the DNA is TGTGCCAGCAGTTACTCGTCTGGGCTGGGTAATTCACCCCTCCACTTT. Translated: CASSYSSGLGNSPLHF.

This clonotype was found many times. The J gene is TRBJ2-7, the V gene TRBV20-1; D remains ambiguous. V lost 6 bases, J lost 2 bases, and 11 bases lay in between. Per the germline V gene, CDR1 is DFQATT and CDR2 is SNEGSKA (reference sequence). The CDR3 has 12 amino acids. The CDR3 reads CSAQRPPYEQYF. The CDR3 coding sequence is TGCAGTGCACAGAGACCACCCTACGAGCAGTACTTC.